This T cell receptor beta chain comes out of a study of blood T cells in healthy people across ages. Trimming took 3 bases from V and 5 from J, leaving 16 bases between them. The CDR3 length is 16 residues. Germline-derived CDR1 and CDR2 are LNHDA and SQIVND (reference sequence). Sample-barcoded 5' priming and a J-beta primer mix drove a second PCR of roughly 6 to 12 cycles. From the 5' RACE reads, TCRdb called clonotypes with MiXCR, one entry per CDR3 protein. The table has approximately 800,000 distinct CDR3 sequences, roughly 25% seen once. This clonotype was found a few times. The sample, about 10 milliliters of peripheral blood, was drawn from each donor. Another study also made use of these data, one on T cells of mothers and their children.

This sequence was found in a boy aged 5-17 years in good health. Specimen: blood. J is TRBJ1-4 and V is TRBV19; TRBD1 is a possible D gene (6 bases). This chain's CDR3 is CASSMSPQGRNEKLFF. Written as DNA, the CDR3 is TGTGCCAGTAGTATGAGCCCACAGGGCAGAAATGAAAAACTGTTTTTT.